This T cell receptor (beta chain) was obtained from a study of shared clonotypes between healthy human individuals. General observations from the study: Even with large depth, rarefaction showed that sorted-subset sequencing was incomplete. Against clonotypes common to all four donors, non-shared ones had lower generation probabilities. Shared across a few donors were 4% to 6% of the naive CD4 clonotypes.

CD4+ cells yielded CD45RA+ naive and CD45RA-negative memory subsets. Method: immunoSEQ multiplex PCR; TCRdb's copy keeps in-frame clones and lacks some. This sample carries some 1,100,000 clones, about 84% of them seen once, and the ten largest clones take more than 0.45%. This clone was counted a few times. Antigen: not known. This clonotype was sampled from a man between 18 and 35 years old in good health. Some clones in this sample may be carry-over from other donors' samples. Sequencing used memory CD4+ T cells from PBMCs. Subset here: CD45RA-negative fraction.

In DNA form, the CDR3 reads TGTGCCATCGCTGGACAGCTTACCTATGGCTACACCTTC. Protein sequence: CAIAGQLTYGYTF. V is TRBV10-3 and J is TRBJ1-2, with D possibly matching TRBD1 (6 bases). The CDR3 runs to 13 residues. Trimming removed 8 bases at V and 4 bases at J, with 14 bases between. Germline assignment: CDR1 ENHRY and CDR2 SYGVKD.